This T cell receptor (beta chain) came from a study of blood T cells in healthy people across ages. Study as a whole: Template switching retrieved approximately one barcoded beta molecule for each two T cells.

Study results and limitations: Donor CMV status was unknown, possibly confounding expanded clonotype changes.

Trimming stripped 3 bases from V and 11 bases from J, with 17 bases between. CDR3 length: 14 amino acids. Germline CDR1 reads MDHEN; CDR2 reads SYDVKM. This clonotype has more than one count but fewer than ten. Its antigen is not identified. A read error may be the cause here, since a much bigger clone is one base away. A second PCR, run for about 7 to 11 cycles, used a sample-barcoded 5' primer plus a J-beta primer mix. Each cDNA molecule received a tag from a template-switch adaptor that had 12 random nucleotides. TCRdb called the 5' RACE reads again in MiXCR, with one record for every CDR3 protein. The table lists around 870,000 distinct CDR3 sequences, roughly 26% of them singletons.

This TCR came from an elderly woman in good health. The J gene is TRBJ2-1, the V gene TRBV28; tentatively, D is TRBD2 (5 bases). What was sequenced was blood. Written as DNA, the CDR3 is TGTGCCAGCAGTTTGGTTGTCGGACTGGAGAAGCAGTTCTTC. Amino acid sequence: CASSLVVGLEKQFF.